Described below is a single TCR beta chain sequence and its context. Its antigen remains unidentified. The sample is drawn from a study of cytomegalovirus exposure and HLA in healthy donors. Broader study findings: In a later analysis, at a false discovery rate of 0.05, about 17,000 TCR beta sequences matched HLA alleles. Excluded were some V segments that proved indistinguishable, including TRBV6-2 and TRBV6-3.

Primers included in the PCR were 60 Vbeta and 13 Jbeta primers. TCRdb keeps only in-frame clones here, not all; method: immunoSEQ multiplex PCR. This sample has 100,000 to 120,000 clones, with roughly 80% found just once. The germline V gene has CDR1 SGHTA and CDR2 FQGNSA. V lost 5 bases and J 2 bases, leaving 13 bases between the germline ends. This CDR3 spans 14 amino acids. This sequence joins TRBV7-2 and TRBJ2-7; perhaps TRBD1 as D (5 bases). Sequencing input: PBMCs. This sequence was found in a woman in her twenties or thirties in good health and CMV-seronegative. DNA for the CDR3: TGTGCCAGCAGCCTAGACGACAGAGCCTACGAGCAGTACTTC. Residues: CASSLDDRAYEQYF. Full variable domain (missing parts from reference TRBV7-2 and TRBJ2-7): GAGVSQSPSNKVTEKGKDVELRCDPISGHTALYWYRQSLGQGLEFLIYFQGNSAPDKSGLPSDRFSAERTGGSVSTLTIQRTQQEDSAVYLCASSLDDRAYEQYFGPGTRLTVT.